What follows are 29 T cell receptor beta chains derived from one specimen sequenced in a study of Ad26.COV2.S vaccination and SARS-CoV-2 variants. Treatment defined: around 19 received Ad26.COV2.S at low or high dose, single or two shots; roughly five received placebo; per-sample allocation not given. All samples were drawn on day 63, counting from the first vaccine or placebo injection. The assay was immunoSEQ multiplex PCR, and TCRdb's table has in-frame clones only and misses some. The sample includes some 370,000 clones, approximately 83% of them seen just once. The sequenced sample was peripheral blood, obtained in a trial of Ad26.COV2.S vaccine versus placebo. The receptor source for this set is a person aged 18-65 years who received the Ad26.COV2.S COVID-19 vaccine or a placebo.

The chain has TRBV27 and TRBJ2-2, with TRBD1 matching 10 bases. J was trimmed by 5 bases and V by 6 bases; bases with no gene match: 9. This CDR3 is built from 16 residues. Germline lookup yields CDR1 MNHEY and CDR2 SMNVEV (reference sequence). Written as DNA, the CDR3 is TGTGCCAGCAGCCTGACAGGGGGCGTAGGAACCGGGGAGCTGTTTTTT. This gives the protein CASSLTGGVGTGELFF.

This clone occurred many times. The chain joins TRBV6-5 to TRBJ1-4; D call uncertain. The CDR3 has 15 residues. Germline lookup yields CDR1 MNHEY and CDR2 SVGAGI. Trimming removed 4 bases at V and 3 bases at J, with 12 bases between. In nucleotides, the CDR3 is TGTGCCAGCAGTTTCACCTCTCGATCTAATGAAAAACTGTTTTTT. Translated, it gives CASSFTSRSNEKLFF.

The genes are TRBV9 and TRBJ1-1; D not resolved. Trimming shortened V by 0 bases and J by 5 bases, and 11 bases separated the two germline ends. Germline CDR1 SGDLS, CDR2 YYNGEE. The CDR3 consists of 14 residues. CDR3 nucleotide sequence: TGTGCCAGCAGCGTAGTTGACTTCCGGACTGAAGCTTTCTTT. This codes for CASSVVDFRTEAFF. Variable domain in full (rest from reference TRBV9 and TRBJ1-1): DSGVTQTPKHLITATGQRVTLRCSPRSGDLSVYWYQQSLDQGLQFLIQYYNGEERAKGNILERFSAQQFPDLHSELNLSSLELGDSALYFCASSVVDFRTEAFFGQGTRLTVV.

This sequence joins TRBV5-4 and TRBJ2-7; 9 nucleotides match TRBD1. CDR1 and CDR2 from the germline V gene are SGHNT and YYREEE (reference sequence). J was trimmed by 3 bases and V by 4 bases; bases with no gene match: 8. This CDR3 has 15 amino acids. Here the CDR3 reads CASSQLPGQGYEQYF. CDR3 sequence (DNA): TGTGCCAGCAGCCAGTTGCCGGGACAGGGCTACGAGCAGTACTTC. Filled out from reference TRBV5-4 and TRBJ2-7, the complete variable domain reads ETGVTQSPTHLIKTRGQQVTLRCSSQSGHNTVSWYQQALGQGPQFIFQYYREEENGRGNFPPRFSGLQFPNYSSELNVNALELDDSALYLCASSQLPGQGYEQYFGPGTRLTVT.

This chain joins TRBV6-5 and TRBJ1-3, with D unresolved. Germline CDR1 reads MNHEY; CDR2 reads SVGAGI. This CDR3 is built from 15 residues. V was clipped by 5 bases and J by 0 bases, with 11 bases between them. CDR3 loop: CASSIDGLSGNTIYF. In DNA form, the CDR3 reads TGTGCCAGCAGTATAGACGGACTCTCTGGAAACACCATATATTTT.

The V call is TRBV19, the J call TRBJ1-2; D possibly corresponds to TRBD1 (6 bases). The CDR3 extends over 14 amino acids. Germline CDR1 LNHDA, CDR2 SQIVND (reference sequence). The ends were cut back, 3 bases at V and 3 bases at J, with 11 bases in the middle. CDR3 sequence reads: CASSIRWGHYGYTF. The CDR3 coding sequence is TGTGCCAGTAGTATTCGTTGGGGGCACTATGGCTACACCTTC.

V is TRBV7-8 and J is TRBJ1-6; maybe TRBD1 (5 bases). CDR3 length: 16 residues. Per the germline V gene, CDR1 is SGHVS and CDR2 is FQNEAQ. Between the trimmed V and J ends, which lost 8 bases and 0 bases, there was a span of 14 bases. The CDR3 protein is CASSIQGSSYNSPLHF. CDR3 nucleotides: TGTGCCAGCTCGATTCAGGGCAGCTCCTATAATTCACCCCTCCACTTT.

The V and J genes are TRBV9 and TRBJ2-3; D call uncertain. The CDR3 consists of 10 residues. The V gene's germline CDR1 is SGDLS and CDR2 YYNGEE. V was pared by 0 bases and J by 7 bases, with 0 bases between. The CDR3 sequence is CASSVDTQYF. The CDR3 nucleotides read TGTGCCAGCAGCGTAGATACGCAGTATTTT.

The gene calls are TRBV5-4 and TRBJ2-1, with TRBD1 matching 7 bases. This CDR3 has 12 residues. Unmatched junction bases numbered 6, after V lost 5 bases and J lost 10 bases. Germline CDR1 reads SGHNT; CDR2 reads YYREEE (reference sequence). The chain's CDR3 is CASSLTGREQFF. For the CDR3, the DNA is TGTGCCAGCAGTCTGACAGGGAGAGAGCAGTTCTTC.

This clone was observed a handful of times. The rearrangement joins TRBV7-3 to TRBJ1-1; D is unclear. The CDR3 is 16 residues long. The germline V gene encodes CDR1 SGHTA and CDR2 FQGTGA. The V and J ends lost 5 bases and 0 bases respectively, with 16 bases between them. The CDR3, as DNA: TGTGCCAGCAGCCCTCTGTACCGTACAGTGAACACTGAAGCTTTCTTT. As protein: CASSPLYRTVNTEAFF.

The chain combines TRBV18 with TRBJ2-1, with 7 bases aligning to TRBD1. From germline, CDR1 is KGHSH and CDR2 LQKENI. This CDR3 is built from 15 residues. The V and J ends lost 5 bases and 3 bases, in that order; junction bases with no gene match: 7. The CDR3 DNA reads as TGTGCCAGCTCATCCCGACAGGGTGTCTACAATGAGCAGTTCTTC. Protein product: CASSSRQGVYNEQFF.

In this sample, this clone turned up once. J is TRBJ2-3 and V is TRBV5-5, with a possible D match to TRBD2 (5 bases). CDR3 length: 15 residues. Germline CDR1 is SGHKS and CDR2 is YYEKEE (reference sequence). The ends were cut back, 4 bases at V and 0 bases at J, with 12 bases in the middle. Here the CDR3 reads CASSLQPGSTDTQYF. CDR3 DNA: TGTGCCAGCAGCCTCCAGCCGGGAAGCACAGATACGCAGTATTTT.

This rearrangement joins TRBV7-3 to TRBJ1-3; no firm D call. The germline V gene has CDR1 SGHTA and CDR2 FQGTGA. V shed 2 bases and J shed 3 bases, with 5 bases lying between them. CDR3 length: 13 amino acids. This CDR3 is CASSLDGGNTIYF. Written as DNA, the CDR3 is TGTGCCAGCAGCTTAGACGGTGGAAACACCATATATTTT.

This clone has a handful of counts. V usage is TRBV5-6 and J usage is TRBJ2-7; D may match TRBD1 or TRBD2 (5 bases each). CDR3 length: 15 residues. The germline V and J ends were trimmed by 4 bases and 0 bases, with 14 bases remaining between them. Per the germline V gene, CDR1 is SGHDT and CDR2 is YYEEEE. The CDR3 loop reads CASSKGRSFSYEQYF. CDR3 nucleotide sequence: TGTGCCAGCAGCAAGGGACGGTCATTCTCCTACGAGCAGTACTTC.

This rearrangement joins TRBV18 to TRBJ1-2, with D maybe TRBD1 (6 bases). The CDR3 covers 14 residues. V lost 4 bases to trimming and J lost 7 bases, with 16 bases between them. The germline CDR1 and CDR2 sequences are KGHSH and LQKENI. The CDR3 DNA sequence: TGTGCCAGCTCACGGGCAGGGGATTCGCTTGGCTACACCTTC. It specifies CASSRAGDSLGYTF.

This rearrangement joins TRBV24-1 to TRBJ2-5; D tentatively fits TRBD1 or TRBD2 (6 bases each). Per germline, CDR1 KGHDR and CDR2 SFDVKD. The CDR3 covers 15 residues. V was clipped by 0 bases and J by 5 bases, with 12 bases between them. The CDR3 here is CATSDLTRGVETQYF. The CDR3 coding sequence is TGTGCCACCAGTGATTTGACGAGGGGGGTGGAGACCCAGTACTTC.

The chain is built from TRBV2 and TRBJ2-4; no definite D call. V was clipped by 5 bases and J by 0 bases, with 11 bases between them. The CDR3 loop spans 15 amino acids. From germline, CDR1 is SNHLY and CDR2 FYNNEI. The CDR3 spells CASSLSKLAKNIQYF. In nucleotides, the CDR3 is TGTGCCAGCAGTCTGTCGAAACTAGCCAAAAACATTCAGTACTTC.

The genes are TRBV6-6 and TRBJ1-1; weak D call: TRBD1 (5 bases). Per germline, CDR1 MNHNY and CDR2 SVGAGI (reference sequence). This CDR3 is built from 13 residues. V was clipped by 5 bases and J by 5 bases, with 12 bases between them. The CDR3 DNA reads TGTGCCAGCAGTGAGGGGTTTGCGACTGAAGCTTTCTTT. Translation gives CASSEGFATEAFF.

The V call is TRBV5-4, the J call TRBJ2-7, with TRBD2 matching 8 bases. The V segment lost 4 bases and the J segment 5 bases; nucleotides outside the gene matches: 8. This CDR3 spans 14 amino acids. In germline, CDR1 is SGHNT, CDR2 YYREEE (reference sequence). This CDR3 reads CASSPAGGGHEQYF. CDR3 in DNA: TGTGCCAGCAGCCCCGCGGGAGGAGGGCACGAGCAGTACTTC.

The chain links TRBV9 to TRBJ2-1; a weak D match, TRBD2 (5 bases). The V end was cut by 0 bases, the J end by 4 bases, with 8 bases between. There are 14 residues in the CDR3. The germline V gene has CDR1 SGDLS and CDR2 YYNGEE. CDR3 amino acids: CASSVDGDYNEQFF. The CDR3, as DNA: TGTGCCAGCAGCGTAGACGGGGATTACAATGAGCAGTTCTTC.

This chain links TRBV10-2 with TRBJ2-5; tentatively, D is TRBD2 (7 bases). The CDR3 is made up of 13 amino acids. Trimming left V 7 bases short and J 5 bases short, with 14 bases between. Germline V gives CDR1 WSHSY, CDR2 SAAADI. The CDR3 here is CASKERGGETQYF. The CDR3 nucleotides read TGCGCCAGCAAGGAAAGGGGGGGTGAGACCCAGTACTTC.

Here the CDR3 DNA reads TGTGCCAGCAGTGAAGGGGGTGGTAAGCCCCAGCATTTT. Encoded protein: CASSEGGGKPQHF. The chain employs TRBV2 and TRBJ1-5, with D hard to call. V lost 1 base to trimming and J lost 8 bases, with 9 bases between them. The CDR3 contains 13 residues. Germline loops: CDR1 SNHLY, CDR2 FYNNEI.

The rearrangement uses TRBV7-2 and TRBJ1-2; a possible D gene is TRBD1 (5 bases). CDR3 length: 14 amino acids. Per germline, CDR1 SGHTA and CDR2 FQGNSA. The V end lost 5 bases, the J end lost 6 bases, and 16 bases lay between the germline ends. CDR3 nucleotides: TGTGCCAGCAGCCCCTGGGGGTTCGGTCATGGCTACACCTTC. Protein product: CASSPWGFGHGYTF. Full variable domain (outside the CDR3, taken from reference TRBV7-2 and TRBJ1-2): GAGVSQSPSNKVTEKGKDVELRCDPISGHTALYWYRQSLGQGLEFLIYFQGNSAPDKSGLPSDRFSAERTGGSVSTLTIQRTQQEDSAVYLCASSPWGFGHGYTFGSGTRLTVV.

In this sample, this clone turned up a few times. The V gene is TRBV5-5, the J gene TRBJ2-2; D assignment may be TRBD1 or TRBD2 (6 bases each). This CDR3 region has 15 residues. V gave up 0 bases and J gave up 2 bases, with 8 bases separating them. Germline V gene data show CDR1 as SGHKS and CDR2 as YYEKEE (reference sequence). The CDR3: CASSLAGANTGELFF. DNA of the CDR3: TGTGCCAGCAGCTTGGCGGGGGCCAACACCGGGGAGCTGTTTTTT.

To note about this clone: With a much larger clone just one base away, this may be a read error. Other DNA sequences in the sample encode the same CDR3. This rearrangement joins TRBV7-3 to TRBJ1-2, with D perhaps matching TRBD1 (6 bases). Germline CDR1 reads SGHTA; CDR2 reads FQGTGA. Trimming stripped 5 bases from V and 7 bases from J, with 14 bases between. The CDR3 runs 13 residues. In nucleotides, the CDR3 is TGTGCCAGCAGCCCAGACAGAGGGGGTGGCTACACCTTC. As protein: CASSPDRGGGYTF.

As concerns this clone: An end of the junction differs from the germline gene, which may be a read error. The chain is built from TRBV24-1 and TRBJ2-5, with D maybe TRBD1 (5 bases). Germline assignment: CDR1 KGHDR and CDR2 SFDVKD. The CDR3 contains 17 residues. The CDR3: CATSDSVGQGFPPQFNF. The DNA for the CDR3 is TGTGCCACCAGTGATTCCGTAGGACAAGGTTTTCCTCCCCAGTTTAACTTC.

The chain is built from TRBV7-9 and TRBJ2-1; the match to TRBD2 covers 7 bases. The ends lost 1 base at V and 2 bases at J; junction bases unmatched: 5. This CDR3 is 16 amino acids long. From germline, CDR1 is SEHNR and CDR2 FQNEAQ (reference sequence). Here the CDR3 reads CASSLGLAGAYNEQFF. Here the CDR3 DNA reads TGTGCCAGCAGCTTAGGGCTGGCGGGAGCCTACAATGAGCAGTTCTTC.

The chain is built from TRBV4-2 and TRBJ1-6, with TRBD1 matching over 10 bases. In germline, CDR1 is LGHNA, CDR2 YNFKEQ. V gave up 8 bases and J gave up 9 bases; unmatched junction bases: 7. This CDR3 comprises 14 residues. The CDR3 sequence is CASGADRGSSPLHF. CDR3 nucleotide sequence: TGTGCCAGCGGAGCGGACAGGGGGAGTTCACCCCTCCACTTT.

The chain links TRBV7-2 to TRBJ2-7, with a possible D match to TRBD1 (5 bases). The germline V gene has CDR1 SGHTA and CDR2 FQGNSA. V was trimmed by 1 base and J by 4 bases, leaving 8 bases between them. This CDR3 has 13 amino acids. The CDR3 DNA sequence: TGTGCCAGCAGCTTAGGGACACTTTACGAGCAGTACTTC. It translates to CASSLGTLYEQYF.